This TCR beta chain originates from a study of T-cell reconstitution after alpha-beta-depleted transplantation in children. The germline V and J ends were trimmed by 6 bases and 0 bases, with 20 bases remaining between them. CDR3 length equals 17 residues. Looked up from germline, CDR1 is SQVTM and CDR2 is ANQGSEA. It was with unique molecular identifiers that the TCRbeta library was prepared. TCRdb redid the calling of the PCR reads with MiXCR, one entry per CDR3 protein. The table lists about 400,000 distinct CDR3 sequences, around 20% of them singletons, with 3.5% to 4% in the top ten. In its sample, this clonotype was seen many times.

This rearrangement joins TRBV29-1 to TRBJ2-2, with TRBD2 as a possible D gene (6 bases). Sequenced material: PBMCs from the stem cell graft donor, taken from the stem cell graft. This clonotype was obtained from a human donor who donated a stem cell graft to a child with acute myeloid leukemia. This CDR3 reads CSVSAQRRGSNTGELFF. DNA of the CDR3: TGCAGCGTATCCGCACAGAGGAGGGGCTCGAACACCGGGGAGCTGTTTTTT.